The rows below give T cell receptor beta chains drawn from one sample of a study of cytomegalovirus exposure and HLA in healthy donors. Measured with immunoSEQ multiplex PCR; TCRdb has only the in-frame clones, and not every one. The data show approximately 200,000 clones, with less than 85% seen just once and around 1.4% held by the top ten. Sequencing used PBMCs. The receptors originated from a girl aged 5 to 17 in good health and CMV-seropositive. The CDR3 runs from the conserved cysteine through the conserved F or W. The D gene is left open where the match is weak. Clone sizes are given selectively: once, few, many, or a class where the clone is expanded.

J: TRBJ2-3
D: .
V: TRBV6-5
size: few
DNA: TGTGCCAGCAGTTACTGGGGGCAGGGGAGCACAGATACGCAGTATTTT
CDR3: CASSYWGQGSTDTQYF

J: TRBJ2-3
D: .
V: TRBV6-1
size: few
DNA: TGTGCCAGCAGTGAGGTTCAGGGAAGCACAGATACGCAGTATTTT
CDR3: CASSEVQGSTDTQYF

J: TRBJ1-2
D: .
V: TRBV7-2
size: once
DNA: TGTGCCAGCAGCTTCTACCTACAGAACTATGGCTACACCTTC
CDR3: CASSFYLQNYGYTF

J: TRBJ1-5
D: .
V: TRBV6-1
size: few
DNA: TGTGCCAGCAGAAAAAACAGGGATGACAATCAGCCCCAGCATTTT
CDR3: CASRKNRDDNQPQHF

J: TRBJ2-7
D: TRBD1
V: TRBV29-1
size: .
DNA: TGCAGCGGGAGCACCGGACAGGTGCAGTACTTC
CDR3: CSGSTGQVQYF

J: TRBJ1-1
D: .
V: TRBV29-1
size: .
DNA: TGCAGCGTTGGTCTTAGTAGCACTGAAGCTTTCTTT
CDR3: CSVGLSSTEAFF

J: TRBJ2-1
D: TRBD2
V: TRBV9
size: .
DNA: TGTGCCAGCAGCGCCGGGACTAGCGGGCAGTTCTTC
CDR3: CASSAGTSGQFF

J: TRBJ1-2
D: .
V: TRBV19
size: .
DNA: TGTGCCAGTAGTATTCTCAGGCCAGGATCCTACTATGGCTACACCTTC
CDR3: CASSILRPGSYYGYTF

J: TRBJ2-3
D: TRBD2
V: TRBV4-3
size: .
DNA: TGCGCCAGCAGCCAAGAACAGGTCGGCGGGGGGGAAGATACGCAGTATTTT
CDR3: CASSQEQVGGGEDTQYF

J: TRBJ1-1
D: .
V: TRBV19
size: .
DNA: TGTGCCAGCCCCGGCGCGGGGGGAGCTTTCTTT
CDR3: CASPGAGGAFF

J: TRBJ2-2
D: .
V: TRBV15
size: .
DNA: TGTGCCACCAGCAGAGGACAGGCCGACACCGGGGAGCTGTTTTTT
CDR3: CATSRGQADTGELFF

J: TRBJ2-1
D: .
V: TRBV11-2
size: once
DNA: TGTGCCAGCAGCTTAGATATTACAGGGGGGGTCAATGAGCAGTTCTTC
CDR3: CASSLDITGGVNEQFF

J: TRBJ1-2
D: .
V: TRBV30
size: few
DNA: TGTGCCTGGGACCCGGGATTTGGGGATGGCTACACCTTC
CDR3: CAWDPGFGDGYTF

J: TRBJ2-7
D: TRBD1
V: TRBV4-1
size: .
DNA: TGCGCCAGCAGCCAAGGTAGGAGGACAGGGGGTAACGAGCAGTACTTC
CDR3: CASSQGRRTGGNEQYF

J: TRBJ2-3
D: .
V: TRBV15
size: .
DNA: TGTGCCACCAGCAGACAGGGGGAGGTGGATACGCAGTATTTT
CDR3: CATSRQGEVDTQYF

J: TRBJ1-5
D: .
V: TRBV19
size: .
DNA: TGTGCCAGTAGTATTGGGTCAGGGGCTGTTCAGCCCCAGCATTTT
CDR3: CASSIGSGAVQPQHF

J: TRBJ2-5
D: TRBD1
V: TRBV5-1
size: once
DNA: TGCGCCAGCAGCTTTGGTGGACAGGGGGCGGGAGAGACCCAGTACTTC
CDR3: CASSFGGQGAGETQYF

J: TRBJ2-4
D: .
V: TRBV11-2
size: .
DNA: TGTGCCAGCAGCTTCAGGGAAGCCAAAAACATTCAGTACTTC
CDR3: CASSFREAKNIQYF

J: TRBJ2-1
D: .
V: TRBV7-2
size: .
DNA: TGTGCCAGCAGCTTGATATCAGGGAATGAGCAGTTCTTC
CDR3: CASSLISGNEQFF

J: TRBJ1-5
D: .
V: TRBV5-5
size: .
DNA: TGTGCCAGCAGCTTGGGCGAAATCAATCAGCCCCAGCATTTT
CDR3: CASSLGEINQPQHF

J: TRBJ2-7
D: .
V: TRBV4-3
size: .
DNA: TGCGCCAGCAGCCAAGATCTACTATATGGGGGCCGCTCCTACGAGCAGTACTTC
CDR3: CASSQDLLYGGRSYEQYF